This T cell receptor beta chain was found in a study of blood T cells in healthy people across ages. V lost 7 bases and J 0 bases, leaving 15 bases between the germline ends. The CDR3 is made up of 15 amino acids. Germline lookup yields CDR1 MNHNY and CDR2 SVGAGI (reference sequence). Primed by a sample-barcoded 5' primer and a J-beta primer mix, a second PCR proceeded for 7 to 11 cycles. TCRdb itself ran the 5' RACE reads through MiXCR, one entry per CDR3 protein. Among 850,000 to 1,300,000 distinct CDR3 sequences listed, 45% were seen once. The V gene is TRBV6-6, the J gene TRBJ2-5; D is possibly TRBD2 (7 bases). Sequenced sample: blood. This sequence was found in a woman aged 60-75 years in good health. The CDR3 coding sequence is TGTGCCAGCACGAGGGGGAGGGGGTACCAAGAGACCCAGTACTTC. It specifies CASTRGRGYQETQYF.